A selection of T cell receptor beta chains follows, all from one sample in a study of blood T cell repertoires in COVID-19. Using immunoSEQ multiplex PCR, the repertoire was profiled, and TCRdb retains in-frame clones only, with some absent. The sample carries about 190,000 clones, around nine tenths recorded once. What was sequenced was peripheral blood. The receptors come from a woman in her forties who had recovered from COVID-19. Both conserved end residues are part of each CDR3. D genes are given only for firm matches. Clone size, where shown, is once, few, many, or a class for clones that have expanded.

v_call	j_call	d_call	clone_size	cdr3_aa	cdr3_nt
TRBV6-5	TRBJ2-1	TRBD1	.	CASSYTGGGRDEQFF	TGTGCCAGCAGCTATACAGGGGGCGGACGGGATGAGCAGTTCTTC
TRBV7-2	TRBJ2-2	TRBD1	.	CASKTGTGSTGELFF	TGTGCCAGCAAAACCGGGACAGGGAGCACCGGGGAGCTGTTTTTT
TRBV6-2/TRBV6-3	TRBJ1-1	.	.	CASSYSPGLRAGTEAFF	TGTGCCAGCAGTTACTCCCCGGGACTCCGGGCGGGGACTGAAGCTTTCTTT
TRBV30	TRBJ1-2	TRBD1	.	CAWRLRDRDLDGYTF	TGTGCCTGGAGACTTAGGGACAGGGATTTAGATGGCTACACCTTC
TRBV14	TRBJ1-1	TRBD1	.	CASSQERDRGGVNTEAFF	TGTGCCAGCAGCCAAGAGCGGGACAGGGGGGGAGTTAACACTGAAGCTTTCTTT
TRBV6-5	TRBJ1-5	.	.	CAYLLSSNQPQHF	TGTGCTTATCTCCTATCTAGCAATCAGCCCCAGCATTTT
TRBV4-3	TRBJ2-2	.	few	CASSQIARVVSGELFF	TGCGCCAGCAGCCAAATCGCACGGGTTGTTTCCGGGGAGCTGTTTTTT
TRBV18	TRBJ2-5	.	.	CASSLQETQYF	TGTGCCAGCTCCCTCCAAGAGACCCAGTACTTC
TRBV29-1	TRBJ1-1	TRBD1	.	CSVDRQGLGDTEAFF	TGCAGCGTTGACAGACAGGGGTTAGGGGATACTGAAGCTTTCTTT
TRBV7-7	TRBJ2-5	TRBD1	.	CASSSQGDQETQYF	TGTGCCAGCAGCTCCCAGGGGGACCAAGAGACCCAGTACTTC
TRBV28	TRBJ2-3	.	.	CASSISTSDTQYF	TGTGCCAGCAGTATCTCAACTAGCGATACGCAGTATTTT
TRBV18	TRBJ2-1	.	.	CASSSGTSSTNEQFF	TGTGCCAGCTCCTCCGGGACTTCCTCTACCAATGAGCAGTTCTTC
TRBV13	TRBJ2-2	TRBD2	.	CASSPSGRDPTGELFF	TGTGCCAGCAGTCCTAGCGGCCGAGACCCGACCGGGGAGCTGTTTTTT
TRBV30	TRBJ2-3	.	.	CAWGPERTQYF	TGTGCCTGGGGGCCAGAACGTACGCAGTATTTT
TRBV7-6	TRBJ1-3	.	.	CASSPYSSGNTIYF	TGTGCCAGCAGCCCTTATAGCTCTGGAAACACCATATATTTT
TRBV13	TRBJ2-3	.	once	CASSPYTDTQYF	TGTGCCAGCAGCCCCTACACAGATACGCAGTATTTT
TRBV1	TRBJ1-2	.	.	CTSSQDSPPGGLGYTF	TGCACCAGCAGCCAAGATTCCCCACCGGGGGGGCTCGGCTACACCTTC
TRBV7-8	TRBJ1-1	.	.	CASSLGHKAGLLNTEAFF	TGTGCCAGCAGCTTAGGTCATAAGGCAGGACTCTTGAACACTGAAGCTTTCTTT
TRBV28	TRBJ2-1	.	.	CASSSSHEQFF	TGTGCCAGCAGTTCGTCCCATGAGCAGTTCTTC
TRBV7-8	TRBJ1-2	TRBD1	.	CASSTRDRVTGYTF	TGTGCCAGCAGCACCCGGGACAGGGTGACCGGCTACACCTTC
TRBV13	TRBJ1-1	TRBD1	once	CASIQLQGARNTEAFF	TGTGCCAGCATCCAGTTACAGGGGGCGCGGAACACTGAAGCTTTCTTT
TRBV2	TRBJ2-6	TRBD1	.	CASSVGQAFGANVLTF	TGTGCCAGCAGTGTCGGACAGGCCTTCGGGGCCAACGTCCTGACTTTC
TRBV19	TRBJ1-2	TRBD1	.	CASSGQGQSYTF	TGTGCCAGTAGCGGACAGGGGCAAAGCTACACCTTC